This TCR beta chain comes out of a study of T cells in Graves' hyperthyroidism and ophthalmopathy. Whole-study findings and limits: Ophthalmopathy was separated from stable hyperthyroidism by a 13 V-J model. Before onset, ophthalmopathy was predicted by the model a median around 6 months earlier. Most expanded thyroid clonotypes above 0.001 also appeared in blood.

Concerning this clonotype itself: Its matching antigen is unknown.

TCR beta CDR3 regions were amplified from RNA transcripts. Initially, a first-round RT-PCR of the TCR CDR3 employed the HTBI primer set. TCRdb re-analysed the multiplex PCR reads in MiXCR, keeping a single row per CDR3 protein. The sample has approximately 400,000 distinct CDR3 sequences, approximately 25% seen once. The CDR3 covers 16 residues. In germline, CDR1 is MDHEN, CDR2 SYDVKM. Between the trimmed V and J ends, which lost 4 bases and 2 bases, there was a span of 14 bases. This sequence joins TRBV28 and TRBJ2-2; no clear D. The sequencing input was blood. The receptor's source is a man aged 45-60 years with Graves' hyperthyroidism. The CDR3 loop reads CASSSSYRGNTGELFF. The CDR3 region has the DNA TGTGCCAGCAGTTCTTCATATCGTGGCAACACCGGGGAGCTGTTTTTT.